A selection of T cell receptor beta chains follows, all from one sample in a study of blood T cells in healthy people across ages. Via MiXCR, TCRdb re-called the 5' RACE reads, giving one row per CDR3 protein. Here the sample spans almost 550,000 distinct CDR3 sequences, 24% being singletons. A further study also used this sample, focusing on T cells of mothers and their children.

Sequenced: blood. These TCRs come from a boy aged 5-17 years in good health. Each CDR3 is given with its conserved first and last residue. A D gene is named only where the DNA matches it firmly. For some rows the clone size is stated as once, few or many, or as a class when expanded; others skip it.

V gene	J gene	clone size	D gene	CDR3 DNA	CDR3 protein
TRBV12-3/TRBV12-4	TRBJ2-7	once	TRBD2	TGTGCCAGCAGTCTGCGGACTAGTGGGAGGGACGAGCAGCACTTC	CASSLRTSGRDEQHF
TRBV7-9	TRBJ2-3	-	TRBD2	TGTGCCAGCAGCTTAGATGGGACTAGGGCCACAGATACGCAGTATTTT	CASSLDGTRATDTQYF
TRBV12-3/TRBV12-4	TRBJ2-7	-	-	TGTGCCAGCAGTTACGGGAGTCACAGCTCCTACGAGCAGTACTTC	CASSYGSHSSYEQYF
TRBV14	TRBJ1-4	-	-	TGTGCCAGCAGCCAAGCCACCGACAGATTTAATGAAAAACTGTTTTTT	CASSQATDRFNEKLFF
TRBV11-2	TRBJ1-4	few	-	TGTGCCAGCAGCTTGTCAGCTAATGAAAAACTGTTTTTT	CASSLSANEKLFF
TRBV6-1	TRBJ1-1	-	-	TGTGCCAGCAGTGAGAGGTTAGGGACTGAGGGCACTGAAGCTTTCTTT	CASSERLGTEGTEAFF
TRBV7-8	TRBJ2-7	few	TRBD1	TGTGCCAGCAGCGCCGACAGGGGCGAAGGGGAAGACGAGCAGTACTTC	CASSADRGEGEDEQYF
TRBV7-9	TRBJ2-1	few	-	TGTGCCAGCAGCTTCGACGAAGGCGGGACAGTCTATGAGCAGTTCTTC	CASSFDEGGTVYEQFF
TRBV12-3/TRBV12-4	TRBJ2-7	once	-	TGTGCCAGCAGTTTAGGGACCAGGGACCACGAGCAGTACTTC	CASSLGTRDHEQYF
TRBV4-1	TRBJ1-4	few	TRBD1	TGCGCCAGCAGCCAAGATCAGGGGGACGATGAAAAACTGTTTTTT	CASSQDQGDDEKLFF
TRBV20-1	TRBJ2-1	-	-	TGCAGTGCTCCCGTTTTTGACTTCTCCTACAATGAGCAGTTCTTC	CSAPVFDFSYNEQFF
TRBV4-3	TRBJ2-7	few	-	TGCGCCAGCAGCCAAGACTGGTTATACGAGCAGTACTTC	CASSQDWLYEQYF
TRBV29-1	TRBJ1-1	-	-	TGCAGCGTCGTTGACCGGGAAGACACTGAAGCTTTCTTT	CSVVDREDTEAFF
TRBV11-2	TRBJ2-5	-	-	TGTGCCAGCAGCTTTACTAGAGGCGGGGAGACCCAGTACTTC	CASSFTRGGETQYF
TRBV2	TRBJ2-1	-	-	TGTGCCAGCAACCAACAAGGCCAATTCTATGAGCAGTTCTTC	CASNQQGQFYEQFF
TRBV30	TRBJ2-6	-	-	TGTGCCTGGACGGGCATTACATTATCCTCTGGGGCCAACGTCCTGACTTTC	CAWTGITLSSGANVLTF
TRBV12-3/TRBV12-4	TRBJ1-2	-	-	TGTGCCAGCAGCCTGGACAGCCCTAACTATGGCTACACCTTC	CASSLDSPNYGYTF
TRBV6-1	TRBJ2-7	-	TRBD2	TGTGCCAGCGGGGGTCTAGCGGGAGGTTTCTCTGGGTACGAGCAGTACTTC	CASGGLAGGFSGYEQYF
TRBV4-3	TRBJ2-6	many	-	TGCGCCAGCAGCCAAGATGGAGGGACTGGGGCCAACGTCCTGACTTTC	CASSQDGGTGANVLTF
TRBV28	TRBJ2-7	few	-	TGTGCCAGCAGACGACAGGCGGTAATCTACGAGCAGTACTTC	CASRRQAVIYEQYF
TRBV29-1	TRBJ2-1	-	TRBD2	TGCAGCGTTATGACCGGGACTAGTGAGCAGTTCTTC	CSVMTGTSEQFF
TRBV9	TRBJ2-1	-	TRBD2	TGTGCCAGCAGCTCCGGATCTAGCGGGGTCCTCTCACCCTACAATGAGCAGTTCTTC	CASSSGSSGVLSPYNEQFF
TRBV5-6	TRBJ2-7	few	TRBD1	TGTGCCAGCAGCTTGGATGGCAGGGGGCTACTTCAGGACTACGAGCAGTACTTC	CASSLDGRGLLQDYEQYF
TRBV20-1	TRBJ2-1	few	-	TGCAGTGCCGGGTGGGCGGCGAATGAGCAGTTCTTC	CSAGWAANEQFF
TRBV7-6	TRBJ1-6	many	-	TGTGCCAGCAGCTTAGAGTCGCAGGAGGCTTCACCCCTCCACTTT	CASSLESQEASPLHF
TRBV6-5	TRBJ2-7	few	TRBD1	TGTGCCAGCAGTAAGGACAGGATTGCCTACGAGCAGTACTTC	CASSKDRIAYEQYF
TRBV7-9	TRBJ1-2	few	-	TGTGCCAGCAGCTTAGGGGCAGGGCCCGCCTATGGCTACACCTTC	CASSLGAGPAYGYTF
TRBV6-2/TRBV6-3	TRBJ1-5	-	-	TGTGCCAGCAGTTACGCGGGCCTTAAACTCAATCAGCCCCAGCATTTT	CASSYAGLKLNQPQHF
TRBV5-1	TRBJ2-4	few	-	TGCGCCAGCAGCTATGGGACGGAGTACAACATTCAGTACTTC	CASSYGTEYNIQYF
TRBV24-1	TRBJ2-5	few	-	TGTGCCACTAGAGCGGAAGAGACCCAGTACTTC	CATRAEETQYF
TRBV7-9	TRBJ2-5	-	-	TGTGCCAGCAGCTCACAGCTTCTGGGGCAAGAGACCCAGTACTTC	CASSSQLLGQETQYF
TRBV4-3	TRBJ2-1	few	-	TGCGCCAGCAGCCAAGATCGACTAGTGGGAGGGGGTTTTTACAATGAGCAGTTCTTC	CASSQDRLVGGGFYNEQFF
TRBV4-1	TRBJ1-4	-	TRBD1	TGCGCCAGCAGCCGCAAGACAAGATGGGATCGGGACAGGGTCGAAAAACTGTTTTTT	CASSRKTRWDRDRVEKLFF
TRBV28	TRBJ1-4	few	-	TGTGCCAGCAGAGTTGGGGGGTCTGCTAATGAAAAACTGTTTTTT	CASRVGGSANEKLFF
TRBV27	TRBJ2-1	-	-	TGTGCCAGCAGTTTTAGTAGCCACAATGAGCAGTTCTTC	CASSFSSHNEQFF
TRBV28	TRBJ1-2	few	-	TGTGCCCGCGAGGAGGGGGTGAGTGGCTACACCTTC	CAREEGVSGYTF
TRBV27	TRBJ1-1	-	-	TGTGCCAGCAGTTTATCTCCGGATTTTGGCACTGAAGCTTTCTTT	CASSLSPDFGTEAFF
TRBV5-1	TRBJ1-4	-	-	TGCACCAGCAGCTTGGGTGACAGGTATCATGAAAAACTGTTTTTT	CTSSLGDRYHEKLFF
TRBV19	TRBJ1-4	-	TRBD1	TGTGCCAGTAGTAGCGGGACAGGTCTTGAAAAACTGTTTTTT	CASSSGTGLEKLFF
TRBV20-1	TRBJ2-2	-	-	TGCAGTGCTAGTGATGCCCCTGGGACCGGGGAGCTGTTTTTT	CSASDAPGTGELFF
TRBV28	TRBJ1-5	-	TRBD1	TGTGCCAGCAGCCAGACAGGGAACAATCAGCCCCAGCATTTT	CASSQTGNNQPQHF
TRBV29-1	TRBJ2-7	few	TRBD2	TGCAGCGTTGGGGCGGGAGAAGGGTACGAGCAGTACTTC	CSVGAGEGYEQYF
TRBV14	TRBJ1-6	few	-	TGTGCCAGCAGCCATGTTCAAGGGAATTCACCCCTCCACTTT	CASSHVQGNSPLHF